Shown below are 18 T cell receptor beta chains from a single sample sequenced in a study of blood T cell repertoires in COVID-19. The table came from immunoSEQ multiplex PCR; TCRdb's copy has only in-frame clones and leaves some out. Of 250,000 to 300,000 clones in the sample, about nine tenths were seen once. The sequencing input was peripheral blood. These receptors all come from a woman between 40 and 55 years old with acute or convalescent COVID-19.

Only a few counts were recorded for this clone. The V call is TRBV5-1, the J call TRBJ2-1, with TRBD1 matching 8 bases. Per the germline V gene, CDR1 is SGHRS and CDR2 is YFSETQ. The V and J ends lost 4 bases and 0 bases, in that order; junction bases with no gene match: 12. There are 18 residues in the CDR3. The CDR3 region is CASSPSRDRTFSYNEQFF. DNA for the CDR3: TGCGCCAGCAGCCCAAGCCGGGACAGGACCTTCTCCTACAATGAGCAGTTCTTC.

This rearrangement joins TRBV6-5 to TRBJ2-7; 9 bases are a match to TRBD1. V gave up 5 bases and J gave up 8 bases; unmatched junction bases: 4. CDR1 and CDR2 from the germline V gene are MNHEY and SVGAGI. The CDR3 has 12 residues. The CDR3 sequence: CASSTGQGKQYV. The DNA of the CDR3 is TGTGCCAGCAGTACCGGACAGGGGAAGCAGTACGTC.

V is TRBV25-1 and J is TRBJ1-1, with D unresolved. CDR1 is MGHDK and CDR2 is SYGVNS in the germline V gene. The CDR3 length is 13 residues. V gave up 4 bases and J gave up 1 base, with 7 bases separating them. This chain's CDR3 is CASSAQWNTEAFF. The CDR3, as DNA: TGTGCCAGCAGTGCACAGTGGAACACTGAAGCTTTCTTT.

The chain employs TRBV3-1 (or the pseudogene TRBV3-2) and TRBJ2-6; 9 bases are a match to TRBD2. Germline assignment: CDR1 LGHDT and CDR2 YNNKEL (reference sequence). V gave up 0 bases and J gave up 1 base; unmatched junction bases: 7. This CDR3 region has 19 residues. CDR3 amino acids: CASSQDYLAGRSGANVLTF. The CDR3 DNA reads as TGTGCCAGCAGCCAAGATTATCTAGCGGGGCGTTCTGGGGCCAACGTCCTGACTTTC.

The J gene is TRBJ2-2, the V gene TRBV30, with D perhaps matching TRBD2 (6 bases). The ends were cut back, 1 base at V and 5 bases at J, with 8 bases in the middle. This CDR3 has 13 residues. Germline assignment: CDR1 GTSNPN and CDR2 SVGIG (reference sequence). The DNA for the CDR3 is TGTGCCTGGAGTGAAGGGAGGACCGGGGAGCTGTTTTTT. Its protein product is CAWSEGRTGELFF.

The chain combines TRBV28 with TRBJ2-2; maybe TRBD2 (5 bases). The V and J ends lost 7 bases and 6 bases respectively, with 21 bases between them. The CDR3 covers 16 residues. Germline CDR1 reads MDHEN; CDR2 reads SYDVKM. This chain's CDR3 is CASNPLSRGQAGELFF. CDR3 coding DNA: TGTGCCAGCAACCCCCTATCGAGAGGGCAAGCCGGGGAGCTGTTTTTT.

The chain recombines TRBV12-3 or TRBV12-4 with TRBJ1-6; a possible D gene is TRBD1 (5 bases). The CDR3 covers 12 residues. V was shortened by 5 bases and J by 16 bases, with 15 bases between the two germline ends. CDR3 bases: TGTGCCAGCAGTCTTGGACCGCAGGGTCTCCACTTT. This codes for CASSLGPQGLHF.

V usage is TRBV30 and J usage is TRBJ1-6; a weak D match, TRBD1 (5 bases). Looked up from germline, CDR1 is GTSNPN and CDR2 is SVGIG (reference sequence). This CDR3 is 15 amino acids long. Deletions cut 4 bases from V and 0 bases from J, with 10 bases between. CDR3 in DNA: TGTGCCTGGAAGAGGGGAGGCTCCTATAATTCACCCCTCCACTTT. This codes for CAWKRGGSYNSPLHF.

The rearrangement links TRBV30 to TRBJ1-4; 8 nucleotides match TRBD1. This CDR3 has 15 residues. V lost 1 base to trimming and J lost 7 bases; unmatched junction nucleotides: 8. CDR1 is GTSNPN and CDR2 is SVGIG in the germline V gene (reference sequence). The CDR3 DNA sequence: TGTGCCTGGAGTGGTAAACAGGGGGAAGGTGAAAAACTGTTTTTT. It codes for CAWSGKQGEGEKLFF.

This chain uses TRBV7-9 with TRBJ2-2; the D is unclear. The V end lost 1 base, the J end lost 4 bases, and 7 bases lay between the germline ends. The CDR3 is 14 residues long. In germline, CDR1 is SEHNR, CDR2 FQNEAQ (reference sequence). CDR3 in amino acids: CASSLGQVTGELFF. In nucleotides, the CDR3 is TGTGCCAGCAGCTTAGGTCAGGTCACCGGGGAGCTGTTTTTT.

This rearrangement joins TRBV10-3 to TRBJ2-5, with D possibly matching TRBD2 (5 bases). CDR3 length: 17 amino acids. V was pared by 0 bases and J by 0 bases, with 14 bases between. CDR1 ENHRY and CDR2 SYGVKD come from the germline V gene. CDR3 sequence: CAISESTILPYQETQYF. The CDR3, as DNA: TGTGCCATCAGTGAGTCGACTATCTTGCCGTACCAAGAGACCCAGTACTTC.

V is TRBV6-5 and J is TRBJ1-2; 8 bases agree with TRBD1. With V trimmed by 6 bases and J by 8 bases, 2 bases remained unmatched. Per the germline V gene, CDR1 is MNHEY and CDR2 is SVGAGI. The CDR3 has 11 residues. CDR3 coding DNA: TGTGCCAGCAGGAGGGACAGGGGCTACACCTTC. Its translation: CASRRDRGYTF.

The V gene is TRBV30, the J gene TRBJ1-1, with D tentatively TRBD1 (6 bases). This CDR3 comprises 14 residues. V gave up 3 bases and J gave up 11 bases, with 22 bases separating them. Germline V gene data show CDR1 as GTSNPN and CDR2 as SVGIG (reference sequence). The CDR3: CAWRERNRAPGAFF. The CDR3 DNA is TGTGCCTGGAGGGAGAGGAACAGGGCCCCGGGGGCTTTCTTT.

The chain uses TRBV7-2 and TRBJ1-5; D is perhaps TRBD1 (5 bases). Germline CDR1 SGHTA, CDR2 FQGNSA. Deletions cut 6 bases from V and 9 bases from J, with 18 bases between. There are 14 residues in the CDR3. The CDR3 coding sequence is TGTGCCAGCAGATCACAAACAGGAACGGGGCCCCAGCATTTT. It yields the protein CASRSQTGTGPQHF.

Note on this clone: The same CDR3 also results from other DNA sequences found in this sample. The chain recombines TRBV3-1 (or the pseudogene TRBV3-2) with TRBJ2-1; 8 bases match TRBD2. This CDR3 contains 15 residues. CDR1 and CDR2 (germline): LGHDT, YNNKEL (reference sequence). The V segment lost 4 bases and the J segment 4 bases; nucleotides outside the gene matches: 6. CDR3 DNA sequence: TGTGCCAGCAGCCCCACTAGCGGACCGTACAATGAGCAGTTCTTC. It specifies CASSPTSGPYNEQFF.

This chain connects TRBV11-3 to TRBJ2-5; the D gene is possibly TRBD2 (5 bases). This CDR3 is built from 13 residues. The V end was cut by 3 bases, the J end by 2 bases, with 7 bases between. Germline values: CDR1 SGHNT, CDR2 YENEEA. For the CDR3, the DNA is TGTGCCAGCAGCTTGGGGAGACAAGAGACCCAGTACTTC. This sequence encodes CASSLGRQETQYF.

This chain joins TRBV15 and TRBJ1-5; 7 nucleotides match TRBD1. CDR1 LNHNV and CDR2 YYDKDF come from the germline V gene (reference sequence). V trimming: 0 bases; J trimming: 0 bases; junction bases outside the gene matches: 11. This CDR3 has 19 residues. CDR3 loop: CATSRDRGQPEYSNQPQHF. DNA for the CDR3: TGTGCCACCAGCAGAGATAGGGGGCAACCCGAGTATAGCAATCAGCCCCAGCATTTT.

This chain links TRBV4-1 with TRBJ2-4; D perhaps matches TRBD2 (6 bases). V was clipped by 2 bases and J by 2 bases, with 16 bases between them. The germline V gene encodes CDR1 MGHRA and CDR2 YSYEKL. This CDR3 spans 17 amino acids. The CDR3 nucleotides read TGCGCCAGCAGCCAATTCCCCCGTCGGGGGACCAAAAACATTCAGTACTTC. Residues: CASSQFPRRGTKNIQYF.